This T cell receptor (beta chain) originates from a study of Tregs in tolerant kidney transplant recipients. Study-wide findings and caveats: Few patients were studied, so findings need validation in larger groups. Biological reproducibility was not directly addressed, but technical replication error appeared minimal.

As concerns this clone: The antigen is unknown.

TCRdb's table, derived via immunoSEQ multiplex PCR, lists solely in-frame clones and lacks some. This sample has about 120,000 clones; about 90% occur once, and the top ten carry around 0.6%. Germline CDR1 is SGHAT and CDR2 is FQDESV (reference sequence). J was trimmed by 10 bases and V by 5 bases; bases with no gene match: 13. The CDR3 covers 14 residues. Material for sequencing was CD4+ T cells from blood. The rearrangement joins TRBV11-1 to TRBJ1-2, with TRBD1 matching over 7 bases. This TCR was sampled from a human donor in good health. The CDR3 loop reads CASSTHRGGYFYTF. The CDR3 DNA is TGTGCCAGCAGCACCCACAGGGGAGGCTATTTCTACACCTTC.